These 14 T cell receptor beta chains came from one sample sequenced in a study of vaccination and CD4 T cells after COVID-19. An Oncomine TCR Beta short-read assay was used to sequence the DNA from cultured CD4+ T cells. TCRdb passed the PCR reads through MiXCR, listing each CDR3 protein once. The profile covers about 12,000 distinct CDR3 sequences, with about 31% appearing a single time and roughly 13% taken by the ten largest. Treatment reported: roughly 10-day PBMC culture with coronavirus spike peptide pools or control peptides (ViraFEST assay). Their target antigens are unknown. The sequences come from CD4+ T cells from blood, cultured in vitro, collected after SARS-CoV-2 vaccination. The receptors were gathered from a human donor who had recovered from COVID-19.

CDR3 nucleotides: TGCGCCAGCAGCCAAGATCGGCTAGCGGGAGTAAACGAGCAGTACTTC. Protein product: CASSQDRLAGVNEQYF. The chain joins TRBV4-1 to TRBJ2-7; the match to TRBD2 covers 10 bases. Trimming cost V 0 bases and J 5 bases; bases outside gene matches: 7. This CDR3 comprises 16 residues. Germline CDR1 and CDR2: MGHRA and YSYEKL.

V usage is TRBV20-1 and J usage is TRBJ2-5; D might be TRBD1 (6 bases). CDR3 length: 14 amino acids. Germline CDR1 reads DFQATT; CDR2 reads SNEGSKA (reference sequence). With 4 bases removed from V and 2 bases from J, the gap between germline ends came to 14 bases. DNA of the CDR3: TGCAGTGCTAACCGGGACACCTCTCAAGAGACCCAGTACTTC. It specifies CSANRDTSQETQYF.

The chain links TRBV7-9 to TRBJ1-3; 8 positions agree with TRBD1. The germline V gene encodes CDR1 SEHNR and CDR2 FQNEAQ (reference sequence). J lost 2 bases, V lost 5 bases, and 5 bases had no gene match. The CDR3 length is 15 residues. The chain's CDR3 is CASSKQGVAGNTIYF. As DNA, the CDR3 is TGTGCCAGCAGCAAACAGGGGGTGGCTGGAAACACCATATATTTT. The full variable domain, in which reference TRBV7-9 and TRBJ1-3 provide the parts outside the CDR3, is DTGVSQNPRHKITKRGQNVTFRCDPISEHNRLYWYRQTLGQGPEFLTYFQNEAQLEKSRLLSDRFSAERPKGSFSTLEIQRTEQGDSAMYLCASSKQGVAGNTIYFGEGSWLTVV.

This clonotype was detected once. No DNA is shown, since the ends of the CDR3 on it are uncertain; the CDR3 is the one TCRdb lists. The chain carries TRBV7-2 and TRBJ2-3; the D segment call TRBD2 is taken from the table without a DNA check. The length of the CDR3 is 16 amino acids, counting both ends. CDR1 is SGHTA, CDR2 FQGNSA, per germline. The chain's CDR3 is CASSLVRLVIWVRSIF.

The chain combines TRBV9 with TRBJ1-2; no clear D. This CDR3 is built from 14 residues. With 0 bases removed from V and 2 bases from J, the gap between germline ends came to 8 bases. In germline, CDR1 is SGDLS, CDR2 YYNGEE. The CDR3 DNA reads as TGTGCCAGCAGCGTAGGTCGGAGGAACTATGGCTACACCTTC. It yields the protein CASSVGRRNYGYTF.

This clonotype was found a few times. V and J are TRBV12-3 or TRBV12-4 and TRBJ2-1; 13 bases map to TRBD2. This CDR3 has 18 amino acids. V lost 1 base and J lost 6; bases outside the gene matches: 9. CDR3 region: CASSLGWQTSGRSNEQFF. The DNA for the CDR3 is TGTGCCAGCAGTTTAGGGTGGCAGACTAGCGGGAGGTCCAATGAGCAGTTCTTC.

This clonotype qualifies as large. This sequence joins TRBV7-2 and TRBJ1-2; 8 bases agree with TRBD1. Germline CDR1 reads SGHTA; CDR2 reads FQGNSA. The trim removed 1 base at V and 5 bases at J, leaving 6 bases unmatched. CDR3 size: 15 residues. The CDR3 sequence is CASSLGAGGLYGYTF. CDR3 coding DNA: TGTGCCAGCAGCTTAGGGGCAGGGGGCTTGTATGGCTACACCTTC. Full variable domain (outside the CDR3, taken from reference TRBV7-2 and TRBJ1-2): GAGVSQSPSNKVTEKGKDVELRCDPISGHTALYWYRQSLGQGLEFLIYFQGNSAPDKSGLPSDRFSAERTGGSVSTLTIQRTQQEDSAVYLCASSLGAGGLYGYTFGSGTRLTVV.

The sample holds a few counts of this clonotype. The chain recombines TRBV20-1 with TRBJ2-5; 12 bases are a match to TRBD2. The V segment lost 6 bases and the J segment 0 bases; nucleotides outside the gene matches: 5. Germline CDR1 DFQATT, CDR2 SNEGSKA (reference sequence). The CDR3 is made up of 15 amino acids. CDR3 region: CSAITSGRYQETQYF. The CDR3 DNA reads TGCAGTGCCATCACTAGCGGGAGGTACCAAGAGACCCAGTACTTC.

The chain uses TRBV7-2 and TRBJ2-3; D unresolved. V was trimmed by 3 bases and J by 9 bases, leaving 13 bases between them. Germline V gene sequence: CDR1 SGHTA, CDR2 FQGNSA. The CDR3 length is 13 residues. The CDR3 loop is CASSFDLGKTQYF. CDR3 DNA: TGTGCCAGCAGCTTCGACTTAGGGAAGACGCAGTATTTT.

In its sample, this clonotype is medium-sized. V gene TRBV20-1 combines with J gene TRBJ1-2; the D gene is possibly TRBD1 (5 bases). This CDR3 region has 17 residues. V lost 0 bases, J lost 8 bases, and 25 bases lay in between. Germline V gene sequence: CDR1 DFQATT, CDR2 SNEGSKA (reference sequence). This CDR3 is CSARDGLRLTASRGYTF. The CDR3 nucleotides read TGCAGTGCTAGAGACGGCCTTCGACTGACAGCCTCAAGGGGCTACACCTTC.

This clonotype rates as medium-sized. The CDR3 coding sequence is TGTGCCAGCAGTTGGCTAGCGGTTAGAGATACGCAGTATTTT. This translates into CASSWLAVRDTQYF. The chain has TRBV6-2 or TRBV6-3 and TRBJ2-3; TRBD2 agrees at 7 bases. J lost 5 bases, V lost 4 bases, and 6 bases had no gene match. The CDR3 runs to 14 residues. Germline values: CDR1 MNHEY, CDR2 SVGEGT.

The gene calls are TRBV4-3 and TRBJ2-3; 7 bases are shared with TRBD2. The junction had 16 bases not matched to a gene; V was cut back by 1 base and J by 6 bases. This CDR3 spans 18 amino acids. The germline CDR1 and CDR2 sequences are LGHNA and YSLEER. CDR3 residues: CASSQVVGGSGPLDTQYF. The DNA of the CDR3 is TGCGCCAGCAGCCAAGTCGTAGGCGGGAGCGGACCCCTCGATACGCAGTATTTT.

The sample holds a few counts of this clonotype. V is TRBV11-2 and J is TRBJ2-5, with D possibly TRBD1 on 6 matching bases. Trimming cost V 6 bases and J 5 bases, with 13 bases left between them. Per germline, CDR1 SGHAT and CDR2 FQNNGV. CDR3 length equals 13 residues. CDR3 DNA: TGTGCCAGCAGGGCTAACAGGGTGGAGACCCAGTACTTC. Residues: CASRANRVETQYF.

This clonotype was picked up a small number of times. In DNA form, the CDR3 reads TGTGCCAGTAGCCTAGTTCTACCGGGACTAGCGGGGGAGACCCAGTACTTC. It encodes CASSLVLPGLAGETQYF. This sequence joins TRBV19 and TRBJ2-5, with 13 bases aligning to TRBD2. V was clipped by 6 bases and J by 5 bases; unmatched bases: 12. The germline V gene has CDR1 LNHDA and CDR2 SQIVND (reference sequence). The CDR3 extends over 17 amino acids.